This is a list of T cell receptor beta chains from one sample in a study of blood T cell repertoires in COVID-19. Data came from immunoSEQ multiplex PCR; TCRdb stores just in-frame clones and leaves some out. Here the sample spans 230,000 or so clones, roughly nine tenths being singletons. The sample taken for sequencing was peripheral blood. Receptors were obtained from a woman aged 40-49 years who had recovered from COVID-19. CDR3s leave out the opening cysteine and the closing phenylalanine or tryptophan.

J gene: TRBJ2-1; V gene: TRBV3-1/TRBV3-2; CDR3 protein: ASSQVMRASSYNEQF
J gene: TRBJ2-1; V gene: TRBV28; CDR3 protein: ASSPELGGVVNEQF
J gene: TRBJ2-1; V gene: TRBV2; CDR3 protein: ASLRPTLDNEQF
J gene: TRBJ1-1; V gene: TRBV6-5; CDR3 protein: ASSTEGNTEAF
J gene: TRBJ2-3; V gene: TRBV9; CDR3 protein: ASSVVGPHGLADTQY
J gene: TRBJ1-2; V gene: TRBV2; CDR3 protein: ASSPNGHLTNYGYT
J gene: TRBJ1-1; V gene: TRBV6-4; CDR3 protein: ASSATTGHSEAF
J gene: TRBJ2-1; V gene: TRBV7-3; CDR3 protein: ASSSTRRVAHEQF
J gene: TRBJ1-2; V gene: TRBV19; CDR3 protein: ASSIQTGDGYT
J gene: TRBJ2-5; V gene: TRBV15; CDR3 protein: ATSRDGSTGQETQY
J gene: TRBJ1-2; V gene: TRBV10-3; CDR3 protein: AISGNGELGYT
J gene: TRBJ1-3; V gene: TRBV5-1; CDR3 protein: ASSPPTVTGNTIY
J gene: TRBJ2-3; V gene: TRBV27; CDR3 protein: ASTLRQGRTDTQY
J gene: TRBJ1-4; V gene: TRBV5-5; CDR3 protein: ASSSGGDEKLF
J gene: TRBJ2-1; V gene: TRBV3-1/TRBV3-2; CDR3 protein: ASSPQGVSEQF
J gene: TRBJ2-7; V gene: TRBV9; CDR3 protein: ASSGTSGGAAYEQY
J gene: TRBJ2-3; V gene: TRBV24-1; CDR3 protein: ATSDGASGLTDTQY
J gene: TRBJ1-4; V gene: TRBV10-2; CDR3 protein: ASTPTPSEKLF
J gene: TRBJ2-5; V gene: TRBV24-1; CDR3 protein: ATSERDRQETQY
J gene: TRBJ1-1; V gene: TRBV3-1/TRBV3-2; CDR3 protein: ASSQEAGRGSPGAF
J gene: TRBJ1-6; V gene: TRBV7-2; CDR3 protein: ASSLGDRYNSPLH
J gene: TRBJ2-7; V gene: TRBV6-5; CDR3 protein: ASSYFGLSHEQY
J gene: TRBJ1-5; V gene: TRBV6-5; CDR3 protein: ASSFTGTAQPQH
J gene: TRBJ2-7; V gene: TRBV7-2; CDR3 protein: ASKAGTGYHEQY
J gene: TRBJ2-1; V gene: TRBV6-5; CDR3 protein: ASSYGRGASEQF